This T cell receptor beta chain was recorded in a study of T cell changes during pregnancy in multiple sclerosis (dated by TCRdb to about 2019). A note on the overall study: The study examined how the T cell repertoire changed over the course of pregnancy in women with multiple sclerosis.

The CDR3 contains 13 residues, cysteine and phenylalanine counted. This entry keeps only the CDR3 DNA: 39 bases, framed from base 1. According to the germline V gene, CDR1 reads SQVTM and CDR2 reads ANQGSEA. V gives up 6 bases and J gives up 1 base, and the segment between their germline ends measures 12 bases. Comment on this clone: Its antigen is currently not known. No clone much larger than this one lies a single base away; base qualities are absent.

Library preparation used the immunoSEQ multiplex PCR assay. The table was pulled from immuneACCESS by TCRdb, which kept in-frame rearrangements only. Such tables lose some clones; where checked, under half of the loss comes from unresolved V genes, and the rest has no known cause. The sample profile shows roughly 70,000 clones; 90% of them were found once. The ten largest clonotypes hold around 1.4% of the sample. This specimen consisted of peripheral blood, obtained in the third trimester of pregnancy. The clonotype comes from a female donor with multiple sclerosis, enrolled in a pregnancy study. The rearranged segments are TRBV29-1 and TRBJ1-2; the D gene cannot be resolved reliably. The CDR3 here reads CSVRPDNNYGYTF. The DNA reads TGCAGCGTGCGGCCAGATAATAACTATGGCTACACCTTC.